Listed here are 5 T cell receptor beta chains from one sample, sequenced in a study of blood T cell repertoires in COVID-19. This table comes from immunoSEQ multiplex PCR, and its TCRdb copy is limited to in-frame clones, with some not included. The sample has 250,000 or so clones; 80% to 90% are singletons. Sequenced sample: PBMCs or T cells enriched from blood (not recorded which). Every receptor here comes from a man aged 35 to 55 who had recovered from COVID-19.

This clone appeared once. The V and J genes are TRBV2 and TRBJ1-2; the match to TRBD1 covers 7 bases. CDR1 is SNHLY, CDR2 FYNNEI, per germline. The CDR3 is 14 amino acids. J lost 1 base, V lost 6 bases, and 5 bases had no gene match. As DNA, the CDR3 is TGTGCCAGCAGGGCCCGGGACAGTAACTATGGCTACACCTTC. It specifies CASRARDSNYGYTF.

The CDR3 is CASSYSGRSYGYTF. The CDR3 DNA follows: TGTGCCAGCAGTTACTCGGGGCGCAGCTATGGCTACACCTTC. The genes are TRBV6-5 and TRBJ1-2; D is possibly TRBD1 (5 bases). Between the trimmed V and J ends, which lost 0 bases and 4 bases, there was a span of 9 bases. This CDR3 comprises 14 residues. CDR1 is MNHEY, CDR2 SVGAGI, per germline.

The chain carries TRBV5-5 and TRBJ2-2; TRBD2 might be the D (7 bases). CDR1 is SGHKS, CDR2 YYEKEE, per germline (reference sequence). The V end lost 1 base, the J end lost 3 bases, and 13 bases lay between the germline ends. The CDR3 is 16 amino acids. The CDR3: CASSLSGGLYTGELFF. The CDR3 DNA sequence: TGTGCCAGCAGCTTGTCCGGGGGGCTCTACACCGGGGAGCTGTTTTTT.

The rearrangement uses TRBV7-6 and TRBJ2-5, with D possibly matching TRBD2 (6 bases). CDR3 size: 15 residues. Germline-derived CDR1 and CDR2 are SGHVS and FNYEAQ. V was clipped by 5 bases and J by 7 bases, with 20 bases between them. CDR3 in DNA: TGTGCCAGCAGCAATCCTAGGGACGGAGCGGGGACCCAGTACTTC. It codes for CASSNPRDGAGTQYF.

The rearrangement uses TRBV19 and TRBJ1-6; 11 bases are shared with TRBD1. V lost 3 bases to trimming and J lost 8 bases; unmatched junction nucleotides: 3. CDR3 size: 15 residues. Germline V CDR1 and CDR2: LNHDA, SQIVND (reference sequence). CDR3: CASSIRGQGDSPLHF. The CDR3 DNA reads TGTGCCAGTAGTATTCGGGGACAGGGGGATTCACCCCTCCACTTT.